One sample yielded the 28 T cell receptor beta chains listed below, sequenced in a study of blood T cell repertoires in COVID-19. TCRdb's copy holds only in-frame clones and misses some; the assay was immunoSEQ multiplex PCR. The data contain about 190,000 clones, approximately 90% of them singletons. Sequencing used peripheral blood. The origin of the receptors is a human donor in a cohort sampled during active COVID-19.

This sequence joins TRBV29-1 and TRBJ1-2; TRBD1 agrees at 9 bases. Germline CDR1 and CDR2: SQVTM and ANQGSEA. The CDR3 loop spans 14 amino acids. Trimming removed 6 bases from V and 4 bases from J; junction bases left unmatched: 9. CDR3 protein: CSVLTGGSGYGYTF. The DNA of the CDR3 is TGCAGCGTCTTGACAGGGGGATCGGGCTATGGCTACACCTTC.

The chain has TRBV6-6 and TRBJ2-3; D possibly corresponds to TRBD2 (6 bases). V was cut by 2 bases and J by 10 bases, with 13 bases left in between. The germline CDR1 and CDR2 sequences are MNHNY and SVGAGI (reference sequence). This CDR3 comprises 13 residues. This chain's CDR3 is CASSYRGGESQYF. CDR3 nucleotide sequence: TGTGCCAGCAGTTACCGGGGCGGGGAGTCGCAGTATTTT.

This chain links TRBV10-2 with TRBJ1-6, with D possibly TRBD1 on 6 matching bases. The CDR3 is 20 residues long. Trimming shortened V by 6 bases and J by 1 base, and 25 bases separated the two germline ends. CDR1 is WSHSY, CDR2 SAAADI, per germline. In DNA, the CDR3 is TGCGCCAGCAGCCCTCCTAGTCCTCTAGGCGACAGGTCCTATAATTCACCCCTCCACTTT. Protein: CASSPPSPLGDRSYNSPLHF.

In nucleotides, the CDR3 is TGCGCCAGCAGCGAGGGGGGGGCTACTGAGCAGTTCTTC. Residues: CASSEGGATEQFF. The genes are TRBV10-2 and TRBJ2-1; D is possibly TRBD2 (7 bases). CDR1 is WSHSY and CDR2 is SAAADI in the germline V gene. This CDR3 spans 13 amino acids. V dropped 6 bases and J dropped 9 bases, with 15 bases sitting between them.

This chain uses TRBV5-4 with TRBJ2-5; tentatively, D is TRBD2 (5 bases). This CDR3 contains 15 residues. The germline V gene encodes CDR1 SGHNT and CDR2 YYREEE (reference sequence). V lost 2 bases to trimming and J lost 7 bases, with 18 bases between them. The CDR3 here is CASSFRGDGEGTQYF. In DNA, the CDR3 is TGTGCCAGCAGCTTTCGGGGAGATGGAGAAGGGACCCAGTACTTC.

The chain joins TRBV11-3 to TRBJ2-5; D possibly corresponds to TRBD2 (6 bases). V was cut by 3 bases and J by 5 bases, with 16 bases left in between. Germline V gives CDR1 SGHNT, CDR2 YENEEA. The CDR3 is made up of 15 amino acids. The DNA of the CDR3 is TGTGCCAGCAGCTTTCGCGGGGCGGGGTCGGAGACCCAGTACTTC. Its translation: CASSFRGAGSETQYF.

The J gene is TRBJ2-7, the V gene TRBV7-2, with D tentatively TRBD2 (7 bases). Trimming left V 1 base short and J 7 bases short, with 14 bases between. CDR3 size: 14 residues. Germline CDR1 SGHTA, CDR2 FQGNSA. The CDR3 DNA follows: TGTGCCAGCAGCTTAGTGGGGGGGCCGAATGAGCAGTACTTC. Its protein product is CASSLVGGPNEQYF.

This chain joins TRBV4-1 and TRBJ2-4, with a weak D call TRBD2 (5 bases). Germline V gene sequence: CDR1 MGHRA, CDR2 YSYEKL. The CDR3 is 14 amino acids. V lost 0 bases, J lost 5 bases, and 8 bases lay in between. The CDR3 DNA sequence: TGCGCCAGCAGCCAAGATCCCGGGGAAAACATTCAGTACTTC. Its translation is CASSQDPGENIQYF.

The genes are TRBV5-1 and TRBJ2-7, with 9 bases identical to TRBD1. Looked up from germline, CDR1 is SGHRS and CDR2 is YFSETQ. Unmatched junction bases numbered 5, after V lost 3 bases and J lost 4 bases. The CDR3 consists of 14 residues. The CDR3 region has the DNA TGCGCCAGCAGCTCGGGACAGGGCCCATACGAGCAGTACTTC. It encodes CASSSGQGPYEQYF.

The chain uses TRBV5-4 and TRBJ2-2, with 8 bases lining up with TRBD1. CDR1 and CDR2 (germline): SGHNT, YYREEE (reference sequence). The junction had 11 bases not matched to a gene; V was cut back by 0 bases and J by 1 base. This CDR3 region has 19 residues. The CDR3 bases are TGTGCCAGCAGCTTGGGGGCGCCCAGGGGGCAGGGGAACACCGGGGAGCTGTTTTTT. Amino acid sequence: CASSLGAPRGQGNTGELFF.

The J gene is TRBJ2-7, the V gene TRBV5-1; TRBD2 aligns across 13 bases. Trimming removed 2 bases from V and 6 bases from J; junction bases left unmatched: 5. This CDR3 contains 15 residues. Germline-derived CDR1 and CDR2 are SGHRS and YFSETQ. CDR3 loop: CASSFGLAGDAEQYF. The CDR3 DNA reads TGCGCCAGCAGCTTCGGACTAGCGGGAGATGCCGAGCAGTACTTC.

The gene calls are TRBV9 and TRBJ1-3, with 7 bases that match TRBD1. The CDR3 length is 14 residues. V lost 0 bases and J lost 7; bases outside the gene matches: 4. The germline gives CDR1 SGDLS, CDR2 YYNGEE. In nucleotides, the CDR3 is TGTGCCAGCAGCGTAGGGGGACAGAGGAACACCATATATTTT. It yields the protein CASSVGGQRNTIYF.

The J gene is TRBJ1-3, the V gene TRBV11-2; D is undetermined. Germline lookup yields CDR1 SGHAT and CDR2 FQNNGV. The CDR3 consists of 13 residues. Trimming removed 5 bases from V and 2 bases from J, with 7 bases in between. The CDR3 here is CASSRETGNTIYF. CDR3 in DNA: TGTGCCAGCAGCCGCGAGACTGGAAACACCATATATTTT.

The CDR3 DNA reads TGCGCCAGCAGCCAAGAATGGGCAGAATACGAGCAGTACTTC. Its protein is CASSQEWAEYEQYF. The rearrangement joins TRBV4-3 to TRBJ2-7, with D unresolved. In germline, CDR1 is LGHNA, CDR2 YSLEER. This CDR3 region has 14 residues. Trimming cost V 0 bases and J 4 bases, with 10 bases left between them.

This sequence joins TRBV7-2 and TRBJ2-5, with 9 bases aligning to TRBD1. The germline V gene has CDR1 SGHTA and CDR2 FQGNSA. The CDR3 has 16 amino acids. Trimming removed 1 base from V and 5 bases from J; junction bases left unmatched: 8. This CDR3 is CASSLEGTGKKETQYF. DNA for the CDR3: TGTGCCAGCAGCTTAGAAGGGACAGGGAAGAAGGAGACCCAGTACTTC.

This clone has a single count. The chain has TRBV7-2 and TRBJ1-6; no reliable D call. The V end lost 8 bases, the J end lost 7 bases, and 12 bases lay between the germline ends. From germline, CDR1 is SGHTA and CDR2 FQGNSA. This CDR3 has 13 residues. The CDR3 DNA follows: TGTGCCAGCGGGCCGTCAGGAAATTCACCCCTCCACTTT. This encodes CASGPSGNSPLHF. Full variable domain (remainder filled in from reference TRBV7-2 and TRBJ1-6): GAGVSQSPSNKVTEKGKDVELRCDPISGHTALYWYRQSLGQGLEFLIYFQGNSAPDKSGLPSDRFSAERTGGSVSTLTIQRTQQEDSAVYLCASGPSGNSPLHFGNGTRLTVT.

For this clone: The germline gene is not matched at one end of the junction; a read error may be the cause. The chain is built from TRBV10-3 and TRBJ1-5; 9 bases agree with TRBD1. Germline V gives CDR1 ENHRY, CDR2 SYGVKD. This CDR3 contains 15 residues. CDR3 sequence: CASGPGDRVNQSQHF. The DNA of the CDR3 is TGTGCCAGTGGCCCAGGGGACAGGGTCAATCAGTCCCAGCATTTT.

In its sample, this clone was seen a few times. The chain links TRBV6-6 to TRBJ2-1; no clear D. The CDR3 is made up of 12 amino acids. The V gene lost 6 bases and the J gene lost 10 bases, with 13 bases spanning the gap. Germline-derived CDR1 and CDR2 are MNHNY and SVGAGI (reference sequence). CDR3 sequence reads: CASRDSGIEQFF. CDR3 bases: TGTGCCAGCAGGGATTCAGGCATCGAGCAGTTCTTC.

The chain is built from TRBV18 and TRBJ2-1; 7 bases fit TRBD1. CDR3 length equals 14 residues. J gave up 10 bases and V 3 bases, and 9 bases lay outside the gene matches. The germline V gene encodes CDR1 KGHSH and CDR2 LQKENI. This CDR3 reads CASSPSPGQIEQFF. In DNA form, the CDR3 reads TGTGCCAGCTCACCGAGCCCGGGACAGATCGAGCAGTTCTTC.

CDR3 DNA: TGTGCCAGCAGTCAGGGATCCTACGAGCAGTACTTC. Encoded protein: CASSQGSYEQYF. The chain has TRBV12-3 or TRBV12-4 and TRBJ2-7, with D perhaps TRBD1 (5 bases). V lost 5 bases and J 1 base, leaving 6 bases between the germline ends. The CDR3 is 12 amino acids.

A single count supports this clone. The chain has TRBV10-3 and TRBJ2-2; the D is unclear. The CDR3 is made up of 15 amino acids. Trimming stripped 11 bases from V and 3 bases from J, with 19 bases between. Germline V gene data show CDR1 as ENHRY and CDR2 as SYGVKD. The CDR3 loop is CAVKPNYQHTGELFF. CDR3 coding DNA: TGTGCCGTAAAGCCTAACTACCAGCACACCGGGGAGCTGTTTTTT.

This chain joins TRBV18 and TRBJ1-1; the match to TRBD1 covers 7 bases. CDR3 length: 13 amino acids. Trimming took 4 bases from V and 11 from J; bases not matched to a gene: 10. Germline CDR1 KGHSH, CDR2 LQKENI. For the CDR3, the DNA is TGTGCCAGCTCACTAAGTGGAGGGGGCTCGGCTTTCTTT. This encodes CASSLSGGGSAFF.

The chain couples TRBV7-9 to TRBJ2-7; no reliable D call. CDR3 length equals 12 residues. V gave up 2 bases and J gave up 7 bases, with 9 bases separating them. Germline V gives CDR1 SEHNR, CDR2 FQNEAQ (reference sequence). CDR3 nucleotide sequence: TGTGCCAGCAGCTTATCCGCGGCAGAGCAGTACTTC. Amino acid sequence: CASSLSAAEQYF.

The chain carries TRBV5-1 and TRBJ2-2; 11 bases agree with TRBD2. Unmatched junction bases numbered 4, after V lost 2 bases and J lost 4 bases. CDR3 length: 16 amino acids. CDR1 SGHRS and CDR2 YFSETQ come from the germline V gene. The CDR3: CASSFQLAGATGELFF. The CDR3 coding sequence is TGCGCCAGCAGCTTCCAACTAGCGGGGGCCACCGGGGAGCTGTTTTTT.

The CDR3: CASTSAGGGYTF. Written as DNA, the CDR3 is TGTGCCAGCACCTCAGCGGGGGGGGGCTACACCTTC. The chain recombines TRBV12-3 or TRBV12-4 with TRBJ1-2, with D possibly matching TRBD1 (5 bases). V was clipped by 7 bases and J by 8 bases, with 14 bases between them. The CDR3 totals 12 residues.

Written as DNA, the CDR3 is TGTGCCAGCAGTTACTGGGCTCAAGAGACCCAGTACTTC. Translated: CASSYWAQETQYF. The chain couples TRBV6-5 to TRBJ2-5; unclear D gene. Between the trimmed V and J ends, which lost 1 base and 2 bases, there was a span of 5 bases. The germline V gene encodes CDR1 MNHEY and CDR2 SVGAGI. The CDR3 has 13 amino acids.

J is TRBJ2-1 and V is TRBV7-9; D is undetermined. V shed 5 bases and J shed 0 bases, with 14 bases lying between them. Germline lookup yields CDR1 SEHNR and CDR2 FQNEAQ (reference sequence). This CDR3 has 16 residues. The CDR3 DNA follows: TGTGCCAGCAGCCTGCTGGAGTCGAGCTCCTACAATGAGCAGTTCTTC. Translation: CASSLLESSSYNEQFF.

Comment on this clone: Other DNA sequences in the sample encode the same CDR3. The V and J genes are TRBV10-3 and TRBJ2-2; 7 bases line up with TRBD2. The CDR3 sequence is 14 residues long. Trimming took 7 bases from V and 3 from J; bases not matched to a gene: 5. CDR1 and CDR2 from the germline V gene are ENHRY and SYGVKD. The CDR3, as DNA: TGTGCCATCAAGTTTGCGGGGGACACCGGGGAGCTGTTTTTT. Translation gives CAIKFAGDTGELFF.